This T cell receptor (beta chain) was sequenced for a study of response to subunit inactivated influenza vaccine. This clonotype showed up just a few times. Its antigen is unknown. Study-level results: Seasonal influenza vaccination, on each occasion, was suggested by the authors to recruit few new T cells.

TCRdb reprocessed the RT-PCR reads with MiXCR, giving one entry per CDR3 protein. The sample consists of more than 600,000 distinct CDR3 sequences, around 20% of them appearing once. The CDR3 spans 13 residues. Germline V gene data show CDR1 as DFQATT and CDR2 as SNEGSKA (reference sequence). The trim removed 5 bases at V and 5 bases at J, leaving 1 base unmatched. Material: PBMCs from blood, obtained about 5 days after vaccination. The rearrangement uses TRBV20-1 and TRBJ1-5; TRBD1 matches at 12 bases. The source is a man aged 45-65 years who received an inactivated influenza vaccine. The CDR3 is CSAGTGGDQPQHF. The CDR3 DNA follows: TGCAGTGCTGGGACAGGGGGCGATCAGCCCCAGCATTTT.